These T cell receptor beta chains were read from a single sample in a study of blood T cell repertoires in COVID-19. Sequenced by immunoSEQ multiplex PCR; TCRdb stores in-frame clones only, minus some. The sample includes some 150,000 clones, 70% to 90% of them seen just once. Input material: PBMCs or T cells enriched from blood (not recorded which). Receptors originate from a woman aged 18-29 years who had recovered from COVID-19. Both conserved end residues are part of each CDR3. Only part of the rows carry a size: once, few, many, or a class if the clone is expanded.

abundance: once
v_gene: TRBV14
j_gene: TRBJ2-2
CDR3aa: CASSQAGGPTGELFF

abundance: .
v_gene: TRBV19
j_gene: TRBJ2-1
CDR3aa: CASTSGLSYNEQFF

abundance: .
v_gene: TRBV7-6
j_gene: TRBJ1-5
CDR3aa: CASSLEVRGQPQHF

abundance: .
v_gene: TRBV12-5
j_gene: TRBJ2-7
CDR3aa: CASGPPDTELGNEQYF

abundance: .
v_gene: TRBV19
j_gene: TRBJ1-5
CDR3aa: CASSTPSRGGNQPQHF

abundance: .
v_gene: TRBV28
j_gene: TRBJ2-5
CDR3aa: CASRPGLAGGKEETQYF

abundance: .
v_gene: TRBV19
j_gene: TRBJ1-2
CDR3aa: CASGRGDYGYTF

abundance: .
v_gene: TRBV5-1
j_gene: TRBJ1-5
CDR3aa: CASSLELFFGPGQGRSSNQPQHF

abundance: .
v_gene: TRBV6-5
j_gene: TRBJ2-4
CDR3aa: CASSRLQGAKNIQYF

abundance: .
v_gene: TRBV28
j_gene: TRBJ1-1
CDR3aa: CASSRDRTNTEAFF

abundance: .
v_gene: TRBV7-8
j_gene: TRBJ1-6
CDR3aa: CASSTTGVDSPLHF

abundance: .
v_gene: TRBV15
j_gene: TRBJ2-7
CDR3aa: CATSRGIGTGGTYEQYF

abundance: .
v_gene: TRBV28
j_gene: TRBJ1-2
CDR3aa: CASSSPGQYTF

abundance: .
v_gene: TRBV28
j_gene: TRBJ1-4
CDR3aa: CASSLWEGLGNEKLFF

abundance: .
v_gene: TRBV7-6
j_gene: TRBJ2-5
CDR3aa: CASSQQVAGGETQYF

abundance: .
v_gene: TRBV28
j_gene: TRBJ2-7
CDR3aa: CASSAPGTGAYEQYF

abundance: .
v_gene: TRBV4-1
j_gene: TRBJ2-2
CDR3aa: CASSQSSPQGIGELFF

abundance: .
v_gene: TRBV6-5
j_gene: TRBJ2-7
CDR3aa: CASTRAGLPDEQYF

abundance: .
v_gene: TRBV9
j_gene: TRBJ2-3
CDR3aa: CASSVADGSGTQYF

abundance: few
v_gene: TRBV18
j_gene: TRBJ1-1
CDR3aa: CASSLGQGLLNTEAFF

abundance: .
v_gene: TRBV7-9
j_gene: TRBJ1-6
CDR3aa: CASSPDSLNSPLHF

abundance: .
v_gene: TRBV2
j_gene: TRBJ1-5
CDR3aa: CASGGGRDQPQHF

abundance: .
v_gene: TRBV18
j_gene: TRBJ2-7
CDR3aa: CASSPGEREAYEQYF

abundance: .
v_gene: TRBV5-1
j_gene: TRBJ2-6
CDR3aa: CASSLQGAGANVLTF

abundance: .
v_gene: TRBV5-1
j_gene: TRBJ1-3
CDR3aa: CASSLTGGSSGNTIYF

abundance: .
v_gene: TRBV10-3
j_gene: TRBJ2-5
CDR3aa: CAISSVQETQYF

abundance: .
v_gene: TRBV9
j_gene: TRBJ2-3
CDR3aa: CASSVVASGHTDTQYF

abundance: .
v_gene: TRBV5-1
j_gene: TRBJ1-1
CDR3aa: CASSYRIGERNTEAFF

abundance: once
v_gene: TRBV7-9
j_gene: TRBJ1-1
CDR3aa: CASSLNAGIGTEAFF

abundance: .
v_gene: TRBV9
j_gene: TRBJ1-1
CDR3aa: CASSVVWEQGLNTEAFF

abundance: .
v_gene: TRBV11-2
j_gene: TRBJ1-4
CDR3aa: CASSLWWRGNNEKLFF

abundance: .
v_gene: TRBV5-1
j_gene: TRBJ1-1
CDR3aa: CASSQISQGNTEAFF

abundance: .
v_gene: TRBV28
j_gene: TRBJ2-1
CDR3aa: CASSLFGGTNEFF

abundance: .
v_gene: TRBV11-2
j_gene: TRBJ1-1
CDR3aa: CASSSHRNTEAFF

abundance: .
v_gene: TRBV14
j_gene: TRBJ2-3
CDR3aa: CASASGRAPSTDTQYF

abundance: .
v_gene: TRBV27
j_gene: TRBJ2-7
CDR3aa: CASSAQGPYEQYF

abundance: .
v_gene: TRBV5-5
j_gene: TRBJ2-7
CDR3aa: CASSLLAGSLISYEQYF

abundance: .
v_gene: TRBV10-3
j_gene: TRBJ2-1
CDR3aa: CAITTGTDYNEQFF

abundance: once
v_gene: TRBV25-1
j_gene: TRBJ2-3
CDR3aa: CASSEGSGTADTQYF

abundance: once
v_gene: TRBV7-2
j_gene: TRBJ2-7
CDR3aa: CASSSELSSYEQYF

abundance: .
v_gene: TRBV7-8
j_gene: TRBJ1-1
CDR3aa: CASSLGAGWNTEAFF

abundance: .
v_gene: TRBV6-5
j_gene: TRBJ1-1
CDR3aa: CASTYGGTEAFF

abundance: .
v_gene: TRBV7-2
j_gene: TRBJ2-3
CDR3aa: CASGLELGRQYF

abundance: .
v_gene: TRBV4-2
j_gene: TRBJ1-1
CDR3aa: CASSQGPGGNTEAFF

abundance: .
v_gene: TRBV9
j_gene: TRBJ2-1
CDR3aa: CASSVTSWRENNEQFF

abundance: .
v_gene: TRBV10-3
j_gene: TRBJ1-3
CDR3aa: CAISVVSSGNTIYF

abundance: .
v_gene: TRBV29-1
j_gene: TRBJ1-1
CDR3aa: CSGGQGGHTEAFF

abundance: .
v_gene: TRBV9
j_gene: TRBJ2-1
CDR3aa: CASSVAGQGSEQFF

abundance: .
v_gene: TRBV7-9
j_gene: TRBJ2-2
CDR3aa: CASSLVGPGELFF

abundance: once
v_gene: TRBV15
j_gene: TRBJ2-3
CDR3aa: CATSNTGTGGFDTQYF

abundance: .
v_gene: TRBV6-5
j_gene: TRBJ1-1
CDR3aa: CASTQNARNTEAFF

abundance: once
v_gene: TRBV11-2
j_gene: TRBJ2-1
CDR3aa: CASSSPYGLEYNEQFF